The text below deals with one T cell receptor beta chain. Antigen specificity is unknown. This sample is part of a study of brain T cells in children with intractable seizures. Whole-study results and caveats: Only CDR3 sequence similarity suggested viral specificity, without known HCMV serostatus.

Libraries were prepared by immunoSEQ multiplex PCR; TCRdb keeps only in-frame clonotypes and omits some of them. The sample holds under 150,000 clones, 94% seen once. Germline V gene sequence: CDR1 SGHAT, CDR2 FQNNGV. The CDR3 extends over 14 amino acids. With 4 bases clipped from V and 2 bases from J, the junction kept 4 bases outside the gene matches. The chain is built from TRBV11-2 and TRBJ2-7, with 8 positions matching TRBD1. This receptor was identified in a boy under two years old with hemimegalencephaly and intractable seizures. Here the sequenced sample was peripheral blood, taken at surgery. CDR3 sequence reads: CASSSGTGPYEQYF. CDR3 nucleotides: TGTGCCAGCAGCTCCGGGACAGGACCCTACGAGCAGTACTTC.